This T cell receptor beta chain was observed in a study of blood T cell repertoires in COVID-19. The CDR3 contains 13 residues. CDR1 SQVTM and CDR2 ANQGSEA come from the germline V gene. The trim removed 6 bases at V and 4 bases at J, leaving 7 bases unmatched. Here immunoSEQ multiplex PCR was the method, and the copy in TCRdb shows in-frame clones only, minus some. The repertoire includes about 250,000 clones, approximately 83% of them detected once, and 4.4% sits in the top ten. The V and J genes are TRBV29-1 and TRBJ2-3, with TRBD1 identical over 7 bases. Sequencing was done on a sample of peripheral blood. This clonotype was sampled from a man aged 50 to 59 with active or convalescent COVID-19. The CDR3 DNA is TGCAGCGTCCAGACAGGGAGACCAGATACGCAGTATTTT. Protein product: CSVQTGRPDTQYF.